This T cell receptor beta chain is drawn from a study of OX40 agonist ivuxolimab in advanced cancers. Germline trimming cut 5 bases from V and 3 bases from J; bases unmatched to any gene: 4. CDR3 length equals 15 residues. Germline assignment: CDR1 SGHTA and CDR2 FQGTGA. TCRdb's copy holds only in-frame clones and misses some; the assay was immunoSEQ multiplex PCR. The repertoire consists of about 28,000 clones, with 80% occurring once and the leading ten covering roughly 10%. This receptor was obtained from an adult with an advanced solid tumor such as melanoma, head and neck, liver or kidney cancer. The V gene is TRBV7-3, the J gene TRBJ2-2; 9 positions agree with TRBD1. The source was CD4+ or CD8+ T cells sorted from blood, collected in a trial of the OX40 agonist ivuxolimab. DNA for the CDR3: TGTGCCAGCAGCCCCTGGACAGGGGACACCGGGGAGCTGTTTTTT. It codes for CASSPWTGDTGELFF.